Sequencing of this TCR beta chain was carried out in a study of T cell responses to AZD1222 COVID-19 vaccine. Study-wide points: Among spike-specific TCRs, nearly half reportedly target unmutated variant regions. Spike-spanning, vaccine-associated CD4 TCRs were dominant at 160-218 and 743-854.

This clone was observed once. The antigen is unknown. CDR1 is ENHRY and CDR2 is SYGVKD in the germline V gene. The CDR3 covers 15 residues. Trimming took 0 bases from V and 6 from J, leaving 9 bases between them. The repertoire was sequenced with immunoSEQ multiplex PCR; TCRdb's copy has only in-frame clones and lacks some. The data contain 120,000 to 150,000 clones, roughly nine tenths of them seen just once; the ten biggest clones take up 1.6%. Doses given second, at about 4 or about 12 weeks, were pooled. Specimen: peripheral blood, collected 28 days after the second AZD1222 dose. This chain connects TRBV10-3 to TRBJ1-6; D may be TRBD1 (5 bases). The TCR was taken from an adult who received the AZD1222 COVID-19 vaccine. This CDR3 reads CAISESRQGNSPLHF. The CDR3 DNA sequence: TGTGCCATCAGTGAGTCACGTCAGGGTAATTCACCCCTCCACTTT.